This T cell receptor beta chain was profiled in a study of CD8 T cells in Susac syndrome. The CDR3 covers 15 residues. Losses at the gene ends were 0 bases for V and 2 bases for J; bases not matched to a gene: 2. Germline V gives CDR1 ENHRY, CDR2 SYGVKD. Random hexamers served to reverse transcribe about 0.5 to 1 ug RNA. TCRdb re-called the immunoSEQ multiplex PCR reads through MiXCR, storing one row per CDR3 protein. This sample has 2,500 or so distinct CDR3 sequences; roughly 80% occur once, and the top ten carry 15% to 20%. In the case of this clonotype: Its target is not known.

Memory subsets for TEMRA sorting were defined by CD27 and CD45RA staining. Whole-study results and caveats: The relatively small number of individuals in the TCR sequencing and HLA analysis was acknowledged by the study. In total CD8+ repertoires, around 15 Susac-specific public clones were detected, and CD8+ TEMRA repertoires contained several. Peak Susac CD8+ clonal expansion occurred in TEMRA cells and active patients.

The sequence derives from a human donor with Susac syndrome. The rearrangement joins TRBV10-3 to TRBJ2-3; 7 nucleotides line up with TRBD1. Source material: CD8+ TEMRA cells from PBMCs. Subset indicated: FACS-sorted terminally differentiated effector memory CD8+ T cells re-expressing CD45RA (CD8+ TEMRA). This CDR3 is CAISESGTATDTQYF. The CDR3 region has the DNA TGTGCCATCAGTGAGTCGGGGACAGCCACAGATACGCAGTATTTT.